One and the same sample provided the 8 T cell receptor beta chains below, sequenced in a study of blood T cells in healthy people across ages. Together with a sample-barcoded 5' primer, a J-beta primer mix was included in a second PCR lasting roughly 6 to 12 cycles. In TCRdb, the 5' RACE reads were re-called with MiXCR into one record per CDR3 protein. The data contain roughly 900,000 distinct CDR3 sequences, under 30% of them singletons. The sample taken for sequencing was blood. The receptors stem from a woman older than 75 in good health.

J is TRBJ2-7 and V is TRBV6-2 or TRBV6-3, with 7 nucleotides matching TRBD1. Losses at the gene ends were 4 bases for V and 0 bases for J; bases not matched to a gene: 9. Germline-derived CDR1 and CDR2 are MNHEY and SVGEGT. The CDR3 runs to 16 residues. CDR3 DNA sequence: TGTGCCAGCAGTTTCCCGACAGGGACCAGCTCCTACGAGCAGTACTTC. Translation: CASSFPTGTSSYEQYF.

V gene TRBV25-1 combines with J gene TRBJ1-2; perhaps TRBD1 as D (5 bases). Per the germline V gene, CDR1 is MGHDK and CDR2 is SYGVNS. Trimming removed 6 bases at V and 7 bases at J, with 18 bases between. The CDR3 covers 14 residues. CDR3 in amino acids: CASSGARNWGGYTF. The CDR3 DNA reads as TGTGCCAGCAGCGGGGCCCGCAACTGGGGTGGCTACACCTTC.

CDR3 coding DNA: TGTGCCAGCAGTGAACTCGGGGGGGTAACCAAAAACATTCAGTACTTC. This sequence encodes CASSELGGVTKNIQYF. The chain employs TRBV6-1 and TRBJ2-4, with TRBD2 matching over 8 bases. Trimming cost V 2 bases and J 2 bases; bases outside gene matches: 5. Germline loops: CDR1 MNHNS, CDR2 SASEGT. The CDR3 sequence is 16 residues long.

In its sample, this clonotype was seen many times. This chain uses TRBV5-1 with TRBJ2-1, with D possibly matching TRBD2 (6 bases). The CDR3 runs 15 residues. Germline V gives CDR1 SGHRS, CDR2 YFSETQ. V was clipped by 4 bases and J by 10 bases, with 21 bases between them. CDR3 nucleotide sequence: TGCGCCAGCAGCGAGATTGATCGGGAGATACGCGAGCAGTTCTTC. Translating gives CASSEIDREIREQFF.

A note on this clonotype: A much larger clone is a single base away; this may be a read error. The rearrangement links TRBV4-2 to TRBJ2-5; tentative D call: TRBD2 (6 bases). The end of the DNA is better explained by TRBJ2-7, so the J call may be wrong. Germline V gene lookup returns CDR1 LGHNA and CDR2 YNFKEQ. The CDR3 is made up of 17 amino acids. Here the CDR3 reads CASSQTAPGLANYEQYF. The CDR3 DNA sequence: TGTGCCAGCAGCCAGACCGCGCCGGGGCTAGCGAACTACGAGCAGTACTTC.

The chain couples TRBV11-2 to TRBJ1-6, with unresolved D. This CDR3 has 13 residues. Looked up from germline, CDR1 is SGHAT and CDR2 is FQNNGV. V dropped 1 base and J dropped 18 bases, with 16 bases sitting between them. CDR3 sequence: CASSLGWNSAPHF. The CDR3 region has the DNA TGTGCCAGCAGCTTAGGTTGGAATTCGGCCCCCCACTTT. Filled out from reference TRBV11-2 and TRBJ1-6, the complete variable domain reads EAGVAQSPRYKIIEKRQSVAFWCNPISGHATLYWYQQILGQGPKLLIQFQNNGVVDDSQLPKDRFSAERLKGVDSTLKIQPAKLEDSAVYLCASSLGWNSAPHFGNGTRLTVT.

This clonotype came up many times. The V gene is TRBV20-1, the J gene TRBJ1-1, with no clear D. Looked up from germline, CDR1 is DFQATT and CDR2 is SNEGSKA (reference sequence). This CDR3 is 17 amino acids long. The V end was cut by 4 bases, the J end by 2 bases, with 23 bases between. The CDR3 is CSATDPRASRSNTEAFF. The CDR3 coding sequence is TGCAGTGCTACCGACCCCCGCGCGAGCAGGAGCAACACTGAAGCTTTCTTT.

This clonotype was found a few times. This chain connects TRBV3-1 to TRBJ1-4, with D unresolved. The V gene's germline CDR1 is LGHDT and CDR2 YNNKEL (reference sequence). The CDR3 is made up of 11 amino acids. V was pared by 2 bases and J by 6 bases, with 1 base between. CDR3 DNA sequence: TGTGCCAGCAGCCAATATGAAAAACTGTTTTTT. It specifies CASSQYEKLFF.